These 24 T cell receptor beta chains originate from one sample sequenced in a study of T cell responses to AZD1222 COVID-19 vaccine. The method was immunoSEQ multiplex PCR; TCRdb's version includes in-frame clones alone and lacks a portion of them. The repertoire holds about 140,000 clones, with more than 85% as singletons. The material sequenced was peripheral blood, taken on day 0 of MenACWY control vaccination. The source is an adult in good health.

The chain combines TRBV28 with TRBJ2-7, with 10 bases lining up with TRBD2. Germline V CDR1 and CDR2: MDHEN, SYDVKM. This CDR3 comprises 15 residues. Losses at the gene ends were 4 bases for V and 0 bases for J; bases not matched to a gene: 3. The CDR3 nucleotides are TGTGCCAGCAGTTCCGGGACTAGCGTCTCCTACGAGCAGTACTTC. Its protein is CASSSGTSVSYEQYF.

The chain joins TRBV4-1 to TRBJ2-7, with 10 bases matching TRBD1. This CDR3 has 15 residues. Germline V CDR1 and CDR2: MGHRA, YSYEKL. The junction had 1 base not matched to a gene; V was cut back by 1 base and J by 1 base. In nucleotides, the CDR3 is TGCGCCAGCAGCCAAGGACAGGGGGCGTCCTACGAGCAGTACTTC. Translated, it gives CASSQGQGASYEQYF.

The J gene is TRBJ2-1, the V gene TRBV24-1; 11 bases match TRBD2. This CDR3 is 15 amino acids long. Germline V gives CDR1 KGHDR, CDR2 SFDVKD. Trimming at V came to 3 bases and at J to 4 bases, leaving 1 base not matched to a gene. The DNA of the CDR3 is TGTGCCACCAGTGATAGGACTAGCGGGTACAATGAGCAGTTCTTC. The encoded protein is CATSDRTSGYNEQFF.

This clone was counted a single time. V usage is TRBV27 and J usage is TRBJ2-7, with D uncertain. Germline CDR1 and CDR2: MNHEY and SMNVEV (reference sequence). Trimming removed 2 bases from V and 2 bases from J, with 7 bases in between. The CDR3 consists of 13 residues. The CDR3 is CASSLGIPYEQYF. CDR3 sequence (DNA): TGTGCCAGCAGTTTAGGGATCCCCTACGAGCAGTACTTC.

J is TRBJ1-3 and V is TRBV4-1; TRBD1 agrees at 7 bases. V gave up 0 bases and J gave up 1 base; unmatched junction bases: 6. The CDR3 extends over 17 amino acids. CDR1 and CDR2 from the germline V gene are MGHRA and YSYEKL. The CDR3 here is CASSQDPQGVSGNTIYF. The CDR3 DNA is TGCGCCAGCAGCCAAGACCCTCAGGGGGTGTCTGGAAACACCATATATTTT.

The table lists this clone with a few counts. J is TRBJ2-7 and V is TRBV6-6, with D hard to call. V lost 0 bases and J 6 bases, leaving 12 bases between the germline ends. The CDR3 consists of 14 residues. Germline V gives CDR1 MNHNY, CDR2 SVGAGI (reference sequence). CDR3 amino acids: CASSYSDLSGEQYF. CDR3 coding DNA: TGTGCCAGCAGTTACTCCGACCTTTCGGGCGAGCAGTACTTC.

This rearrangement joins TRBV2 to TRBJ2-1; 8 bases line up with TRBD2. The ends lost 8 bases at V and 6 bases at J; junction bases unmatched: 3. From germline, CDR1 is SNHLY and CDR2 FYNNEI. CDR3 length: 12 residues. The CDR3 loop is CASFGTSNEQFF. CDR3 nucleotide sequence: TGTGCCAGCTTCGGGACTAGCAATGAGCAGTTCTTC.

The chain recombines TRBV3-1 (or the pseudogene TRBV3-2) with TRBJ1-6; D is ambiguous. Germline CDR1 reads LGHDT; CDR2 reads YNNKEL (reference sequence). The CDR3 has 13 amino acids. Trimming left V 4 bases short and J 10 bases short, with 11 bases between. CDR3 nucleotides: TGTGCCAGCAGCCCGACGCGGGAATCACCCCTCCACTTT. Protein sequence: CASSPTRESPLHF.

This clone was found once. This chain uses TRBV5-6 with TRBJ2-1, with D unresolved. Trimming took off 4 bases at V and 1 base at J, with 3 bases between the two ends. Germline V gives CDR1 SGHDT, CDR2 YYEEEE. The CDR3 extends over 12 amino acids. The CDR3 is CASSLSYNEQFF. The CDR3 DNA sequence: TGTGCCAGCAGCCTTTCCTACAATGAGCAGTTCTTC.

The chain recombines TRBV11-2 with TRBJ2-5; tentatively, D is TRBD1 (5 bases). The CDR3 totals 14 residues. Trimming took off 0 bases at V and 0 bases at J, with 5 bases between the two ends. CDR1 and CDR2 from the germline V gene are SGHAT and FQNNGV. CDR3 in DNA: TGTGCCAGCAGCTTAGAGACAGACCAAGAGACCCAGTACTTC. It encodes CASSLETDQETQYF. Drawing the rest from reference TRBV11-2 and TRBJ2-5, the complete variable domain is EAGVAQSPRYKIIEKRQSVAFWCNPISGHATLYWYQQILGQGPKLLIQFQNNGVVDDSQLPKDRFSAERLKGVDSTLKIQPAKLEDSAVYLCASSLETDQETQYFGPGTRLLVL.

The rearrangement links TRBV27 to TRBJ2-4; 7 bases are a match to TRBD1. J gave up 0 bases and V 5 bases, and 7 bases lay outside the gene matches. The CDR3 runs 16 residues. The germline V gene has CDR1 MNHEY and CDR2 SMNVEV (reference sequence). In DNA, the CDR3 is TGTGCCAGCAGTATCCGGGACAGTCTAGCCAAAAACATTCAGTACTTC. Translating gives CASSIRDSLAKNIQYF.

This clone came up a few times. The chain employs TRBV5-4 and TRBJ1-1, with unresolved D. Germline V CDR1 and CDR2: SGHNT, YYREEE (reference sequence). This CDR3 has 14 residues. The V end was cut by 2 bases, the J end by 5 bases, with 13 bases between. In DNA form, the CDR3 reads TGTGCCAGCAGCTTCGGCCGCTATAGGACTGAAGCTTTCTTT. Amino acids: CASSFGRYRTEAFF.

This clone has just one count. This chain links TRBV23-1 with TRBJ1-1, with D uncertain. TRBV23-1 belongs to the ORF category, with a function that is uncertain. The V and J ends lost 2 bases and 6 bases respectively, with 25 bases between them. The CDR3 sequence is 18 residues long. CDR3 protein: CASSQRWQESTEDPEAFF. CDR3 nucleotides: TGCGCCAGCAGTCAACGGTGGCAGGAGTCTACCGAAGACCCTGAAGCTTTCTTT.

This sequence joins TRBV6-2 or TRBV6-3 and TRBJ2-3, with TRBD2 identical over 8 bases. The CDR3 sequence is 19 residues long. Germline trimming cut 2 bases from V and 2 bases from J; bases unmatched to any gene: 15. In germline, CDR1 is MNHEY, CDR2 SVGEGT. CDR3 loop: CASSYPGLAPGLHTDTQYF. DNA for the CDR3: TGTGCCAGCAGTTACCCCGGACTAGCTCCGGGGCTACACACAGATACGCAGTATTTT.

The CDR3 DNA follows: TGTGCCAGCAGTTTGAACATCAATCAGCCCCAGCATTTT. As protein: CASSLNINQPQHF. The J gene is TRBJ1-5, the V gene TRBV28; no reliable D call. Germline CDR1 reads MDHEN; CDR2 reads SYDVKM. The CDR3 sequence is 13 residues long. V was shortened by 3 bases and J by 3 bases, with 6 bases between the two germline ends.

In this sample, this clone turned up once. The J gene is TRBJ2-3, the V gene TRBV19; D gene ambiguous. Germline V gene data show CDR1 as LNHDA and CDR2 as SQIVND (reference sequence). This CDR3 region has 11 residues. With 3 bases removed from V and 6 bases from J, the gap between germline ends came to 4 bases. The CDR3 DNA is TGTGCCAGTAGTATCCTGGATACGCAGTATTTT. Translated, it gives CASSILDTQYF. Drawing the rest from reference TRBV19 and TRBJ2-3, the complete variable domain is DGGITQSPKYLFRKEGQNVTLSCEQNLNHDAMYWYRQDPGQGLRLIYYSQIVNDFQKGDIAEGYSVSREKKESFPLTVTSAQKNPTAFYLCASSILDTQYFGPGTRLTVL.

The chain couples TRBV7-8 to TRBJ1-2, with TRBD1 matching 10 bases. After removal of 5 bases from V and 7 bases from J, the junction contained 13 bases not matched to a gene. The length of the CDR3 is 16 residues. CDR1 SGHVS and CDR2 FQNEAQ come from the germline V gene. The CDR3 DNA reads as TGTGCCAGCAGCCAACTACGAGGGACAGGGGCTAGTGGCTACACCTTC. Translating it yields CASSQLRGTGASGYTF.

This chain links TRBV7-2 with TRBJ2-7; no definite D call. CDR3 size: 14 residues. In germline, CDR1 is SGHTA, CDR2 FQGNSA. With 4 bases removed from V and 1 base from J, the gap between germline ends came to 11 bases. CDR3 coding DNA: TGTGCCAGCAGCTCTTACGGGCCTTCCTACGAGCAGTACTTC. Residues: CASSSYGPSYEQYF.

The chain combines TRBV2 with TRBJ1-2, with 9 bases lining up with TRBD1. The trim removed 6 bases at V and 3 bases at J, leaving 14 bases unmatched. CDR3 size: 17 residues. Germline CDR1 is SNHLY and CDR2 is FYNNEI. The CDR3 coding sequence is TGTGCCAGCAGGGACATACGGGGGACAGGGCCTCACTATGGCTACACCTTC. This codes for CASRDIRGTGPHYGYTF.

In this sample, this clone turned up once. The rearrangement links TRBV30 to TRBJ1-6; 7 nucleotides line up with TRBD1. Germline values: CDR1 GTSNPN, CDR2 SVGIG (reference sequence). The CDR3 is made up of 13 amino acids. V was pared by 4 bases and J by 10 bases, with 7 bases of the junction left unmatched. The CDR3 sequence is CAWNRGLESPLHF. The DNA for the CDR3 is TGTGCCTGGAACAGGGGATTAGAATCACCCCTCCACTTT.

The chain joins TRBV30 to TRBJ1-1; D is unresolved. Germline V gene lookup returns CDR1 GTSNPN and CDR2 SVGIG (reference sequence). V was pared by 0 bases and J by 7 bases, with 12 bases between. This CDR3 comprises 13 residues. The CDR3 DNA is TGTGCCTGGAGTGTTTTAAGTAACGGTGAAGCTTTCTTT. Protein sequence: CAWSVLSNGEAFF.

The DNA of the CDR3 is TGTGCCAGCAGGGGACAAACTGGGGCCAACGTCCTGACTTTC. The encoded protein is CASRGQTGANVLTF. The V call is TRBV2, the J call TRBJ2-6; tentative D call: TRBD1 (6 bases). In germline, CDR1 is SNHLY, CDR2 FYNNEI. The ends were cut back, 6 bases at V and 2 bases at J, with 8 bases in the middle. The length of the CDR3 is 14 residues.

This clone has only one observation. J is TRBJ2-7 and V is TRBV6-2 or TRBV6-3, with D perhaps matching TRBD1 (6 bases). This CDR3 comprises 16 residues. V lost 2 bases, J lost 5 bases, and 19 bases lay in between. Germline values: CDR1 MNHEY, CDR2 SVGEGT. CDR3 sequence reads: CASSYSRDTALHEQYF. CDR3 coding DNA: TGTGCCAGCAGTTACAGTCGGGACACCGCCCTCCACGAGCAGTACTTC.

The gene calls are TRBV2 and TRBJ2-7; 11 bases match TRBD2. The V and J ends lost 3 bases and 3 bases, in that order; junction bases with no gene match: 4. Germline V gene data show CDR1 as SNHLY and CDR2 as FYNNEI. The CDR3 is 15 residues long. The CDR3 DNA is TGTGCCAGCAGTGATGGGACTAGCGGTAACTACGAGCAGTACTTC. Amino acid sequence: CASSDGTSGNYEQYF.